The sequence of this TCR beta chain was determined in a study of blood T cell repertoires in COVID-19. The CDR3 is 17 amino acids. Trimming removed 1 base at V and 0 bases at J, with 14 bases between. Looked up from germline, CDR1 is SGDLS and CDR2 is YYNGEE. Libraries were prepared by immunoSEQ multiplex PCR; TCRdb keeps only in-frame clonotypes and omits some of them. The sample carries around 440,000 clones, about nine tenths recorded once. The sequencing sample was made of peripheral blood. V usage is TRBV9 and J usage is TRBJ1-3; D may be TRBD1 (5 bases). This TCR derives from a woman in her forties or fifties with COVID-19, enrolled during active disease. The CDR3 is CASSVLAGTDSGNTIYF. CDR3 coding DNA: TGTGCCAGCAGCGTACTTGCAGGGACTGACTCTGGAAACACCATATATTTT. The full variable domain, completed using reference TRBV9 and TRBJ1-3, is DSGVTQTPKHLITATGQRVTLRCSPRSGDLSVYWYQQSLDQGLQFLIQYYNGEERAKGNILERFSAQQFPDLHSELNLSSLELGDSALYFCASSVLAGTDSGNTIYFGEGSWLTVV.